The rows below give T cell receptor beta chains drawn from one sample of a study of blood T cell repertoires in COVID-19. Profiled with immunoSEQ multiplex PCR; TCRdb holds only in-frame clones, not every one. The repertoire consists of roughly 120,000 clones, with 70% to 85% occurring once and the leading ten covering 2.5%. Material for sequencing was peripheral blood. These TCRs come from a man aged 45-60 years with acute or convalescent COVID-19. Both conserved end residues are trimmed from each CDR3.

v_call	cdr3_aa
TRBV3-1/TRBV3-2	ASSRRLAGRDEQF
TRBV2	ASSAPGTSGRADRNNEQF
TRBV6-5	ASSSDRHLNEKLF
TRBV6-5	ASSPEGGERTQY
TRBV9	ASSLKRGRTDTQY
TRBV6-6	ASGGREASPLH
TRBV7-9	ASSTGTNTDTQY
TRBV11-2	ASSPDITNTGELF
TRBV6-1	ASSDTPLWRRGEKLF
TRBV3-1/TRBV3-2	ASSQVRGAYEQY
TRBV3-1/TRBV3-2	ASSQDRQETSYEQY
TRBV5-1	ASSLDVAGVREQY
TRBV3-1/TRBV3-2	ASSQGWERGRSEQF
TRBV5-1	ASTIGTNVAKNIQY
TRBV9	ASRAGVSNYGYT
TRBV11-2	ASSLEAGLSSYNSPLH
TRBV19	ASTPQIFYGYT
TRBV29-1	SVDGLVISNEQF
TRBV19	ASGLMDSPREQF
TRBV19	ATNPQVNSNQPQH
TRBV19	ASSVLAGGPVETQY
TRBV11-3	ASSLDRDEQF
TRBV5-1	ASSLAASWEGTGELF
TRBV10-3	AIRPQGENGELF
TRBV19	ASSLTGDSPLH
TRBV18	ASSSVRQETQY
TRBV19	ASSIRSYNSPLH
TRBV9	ASSVGQTSYEQY
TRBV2	ASSEGQNNSPLH
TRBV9	ASSVAPGGNSPLH
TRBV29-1	SVKVQDSGANVLT
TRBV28	ASSPGQGAWKTQY
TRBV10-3	AISESWISGETQY
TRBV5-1	ASSLSQGTDTQY
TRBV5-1	ASSSGAQGEKLF
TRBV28	ASSFRQASPLH
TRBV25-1	ASSESGGTGANVLT
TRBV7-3	ASSMTSGRGTGELF
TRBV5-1	ASSLSWLAGSGEQF
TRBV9	ASSVGLAGGIAYNEQF
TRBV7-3	ASSREGTGTQETQY
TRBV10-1	ASSEQAGAVPSGANVLT
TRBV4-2	ASSHLGLAGDEQF
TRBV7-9	ASSLDSFRTNEKLF
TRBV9	ASSVGGQGGNQPQH
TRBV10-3	AISESRGRTNTEAF
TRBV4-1	ASSIRRGDTDTQY
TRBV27	ASSLSRVYTDTQY
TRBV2	ASSELQSSGNTIY
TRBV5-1	ASSTGLAGGNNEQF
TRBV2	ASSGQTSSYNEQF
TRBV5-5	ASSQLATNEKLF
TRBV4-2	ASSQDLAGGDTQY
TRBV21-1	ASSKYLRGFPLEQY
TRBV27	ASSRDRDQRGNSPLH
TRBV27	ASSLQTASSYEQY
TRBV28	ASSTQNTEAF